The rows below give T cell receptor beta chains drawn from one sample of a study of T cells in Graves' hyperthyroidism and ophthalmopathy. Each CDR3 protein gets one entry after TCRdb re-called the multiplex PCR reads with MiXCR. The table records about 250,000 distinct CDR3 sequences, roughly 15% of them present only once. Sequencing was done on a sample of blood. These receptors all come from a woman aged 50 to 60 with Graves' hyperthyroidism that later progressed to Graves' ophthalmopathy. Both conserved end residues are part of each CDR3. Fields, in order: V gene, clone size, D gene, J gene, CDR3 DNA, CDR3 protein. D genes are given only for firm matches. Clone size is stated in some rows and not others, as once, few, many or a class when expanded.

TRBV3-1	.	.	TRBJ1-5	TGTGCCAGCAGCCAAGATCGTACTCAGCCCCAGCATTTT	CASSQDRTQPQHF
TRBV9	many	.	TRBJ1-5	TGTGCCAGCAGTTCCACCTCATCATGGCAGCCCCAGCATTTT	CASSSTSSWQPQHF
TRBV9	few	.	TRBJ1-5	TGTGCCAGCAGCGCCCGCGGGGAGGGGGGTCAGCCCCAGCATTTT	CASSARGEGGQPQHF
TRBV6-1	.	TRBD2	TRBJ2-5	TGTGCCAGCAGTGAGGGGACTAGCGGTGAGACCCAGTACTTC	CASSEGTSGETQYF
TRBV6-1	.	.	TRBJ2-4	TGTGCCACCCGGGACGCTCCCTGGGGCAAAAACATTCAGTACTTC	CATRDAPWGKNIQYF
TRBV20-1	few	.	TRBJ1-6	TGCAGTGCTAGTAATTTTCCGAATTCACCCCTCCACTTT	CSASNFPNSPLHF
TRBV7-2	many	.	TRBJ2-6	TGTGCCAGCAGCTTAGTAGTATCTGGGGCCAACGTCCTGACTTTC	CASSLVVSGANVLTF
TRBV20-1	many	.	TRBJ2-7	TGCAGTGCTAGTGGTTTCCCAACCTACGAGCAGTACTTC	CSASGFPTYEQYF
TRBV18	many	TRBD2	TRBJ2-1	TGTGCCAGCTCACCGGGGACTAGCGGTACCTACAATGAGCAGTTCTTC	CASSPGTSGTYNEQFF
TRBV14	.	.	TRBJ2-7	TGTGCCAGCAGCCAACACCCCGACCCCCGGGAGACTTCCTACGAGCAGTACTTC	CASSQHPDPRETSYEQYF
TRBV28	many	.	TRBJ1-5	TGTGCCAGCATTTGGGGCATCAATCAGCCCCAGCATTTT	CASIWGINQPQHF
TRBV12-5	few	.	TRBJ2-1	TGTGCTAGTGGTTTGGGACAGCCGGGACTCGAGCAGTTCTTC	CASGLGQPGLEQFF
TRBV27	many	TRBD1	TRBJ1-1	TGTGCCAGCAGACTGGGACAGGGGACCACTGAAGCTTTCTTT	CASRLGQGTTEAFF
TRBV29-1	many	TRBD1	TRBJ2-1	TGCAGCGTGGGTCGGACAGGGGCAAGTTACAATGAGCAGTTCTTC	CSVGRTGASYNEQFF
TRBV27	many	.	TRBJ2-7	TGTGCCAGCAGTAAACCCCCAGGGTTCGAGCAGTACTTC	CASSKPPGFEQYF
TRBV30	.	.	TRBJ2-7	TGTGCCTGGAGTAAGGGGAGCTCCTACGAGCAGTACTTC	CAWSKGSSYEQYF
TRBV18	many	TRBD2	TRBJ2-3	TGTGCCAGCTCACCGACTAGCGGGGCCACATTTGGAGATACGCAGTATTTT	CASSPTSGATFGDTQYF
TRBV28	.	TRBD1	TRBJ1-6	TGTGCCAGCAGTTCGGGACAGGGTAATAATTCACCCCTCCACTTT	CASSSGQGNNSPLHF
TRBV20-1	many	TRBD1	TRBJ2-7	TGCAGTGCCGGCACGGGACAGGGTTCCTACGAGCAGTACTTC	CSAGTGQGSYEQYF
TRBV10-3	.	.	TRBJ2-2	TGTGCCATCAGTGGTCAGGGCACCGGGGAGCTGTTTTTT	CAISGQGTGELFF
TRBV20-1	many	.	TRBJ2-4	TGCAGTGCTAGTTCCCTCGACAGGACGGGAAACATTCAGTACTTC	CSASSLDRTGNIQYF
TRBV27	many	.	TRBJ1-5	TGTGCCAGCAGTTGGGGTTTCCAGGGGAAGCCTAGCAATCAGCCCCAGCATTTT	CASSWGFQGKPSNQPQHF
TRBV28	many	.	TRBJ1-2	TGTGCCAGCAGTTTATTCCGTTACGGCTACACCTTC	CASSLFRYGYTF
TRBV29-1	.	TRBD1	TRBJ1-1	TGCAGCGTCCGTGGGGGACAGGCGAACACTGAAGCTTTCTTT	CSVRGGQANTEAFF
TRBV20-1	many	.	TRBJ2-5	TGCAGTGCTAGAGATCTGAACACGGCAAAAGAGACCCAGTACTTC	CSARDLNTAKETQYF
TRBV12-3/TRBV12-4	few	.	TRBJ1-5	TGTGCCAGCAGTTTTTGGGAGAACAATCAGCCCCAGCATTTT	CASSFWENNQPQHF
TRBV9	few	TRBD2	TRBJ2-7	TGTGCCAGCAGCGCGAGCGGGAGTAGCGCCTACGAGCAGTACTTC	CASSASGSSAYEQYF
TRBV7-8	many	.	TRBJ1-3	TGTGCCAGCAGCTCTACTCCCCCGAGGGGAAACACCATATATTTT	CASSSTPPRGNTIYF
TRBV6-2/TRBV6-3	.	TRBD1	TRBJ1-5	TGTGCCAGCACCACACAGGGGGCGCCGAATCAGCCCCAGCATTTT	CASTTQGAPNQPQHF
TRBV6-1	many	.	TRBJ1-2	TGTGCCAGCAGCCCAATGGGAGGGAGAGGCTATGGCTACACCTTC	CASSPMGGRGYGYTF
TRBV28	.	TRBD1	TRBJ1-3	TGTGCCAGCAGTACGACAGGGGGCGGAAACACCATATATTTT	CASSTTGGGNTIYF
TRBV13	.	.	TRBJ1-1	TGTGCCAGCAGCAAATTACAGGGAAACACTGAAGCTTTCTTT	CASSKLQGNTEAFF
TRBV6-2/TRBV6-3	.	.	TRBJ2-4	TGTGCCAGCAACGAACAGGGGAGGAAAAACATTCAGTACTTC	CASNEQGRKNIQYF
TRBV7-9	.	TRBD2	TRBJ2-5	TGTGCCAGCAGCGACCGCGGGAGTTTCCAAGAGACCCAGTACTTC	CASSDRGSFQETQYF
TRBV5-1	many	TRBD2	TRBJ2-3	TGCGCCAGCAGCTTTACTAGCGGGAGGGCCGATGGCGCAGATACGCAGTATTTT	CASSFTSGRADGADTQYF
TRBV4-1	few	TRBD1	TRBJ2-2	TGCGCCAGCAGCCAAGAGGGGGGACAGGGATTCGGCGGGGAGCTGTTTTTT	CASSQEGGQGFGGELFF
TRBV10-2	many	TRBD1	TRBJ2-7	TGCGCCAGCAGTGGGGACAGGGGCTTCCTATCCACCTACGAGCAGTACTTC	CASSGDRGFLSTYEQYF
TRBV4-2	few	.	TRBJ1-4	TGTGCCAGCAGCCAAGATGTCCCCACGCAACTGTTTTTT	CASSQDVPTQLFF
TRBV30	many	TRBD2	TRBJ2-1	TGTGCCTGGGCTGAGTGTCCGGGAGGCCTTTGCAATGAGCAGTTCTTC	CAWAECPGGLCNEQFF
TRBV15	many	.	TRBJ1-5	TGTGCCACCAGCAGACATCCCGGGCCCCAGCATTTT	CATSRHPGPQHF
TRBV6-1	many	.	TRBJ2-7	TGTGCCAGCAGTGACAGATTCCGGGACGAGCAGTACTTC	CASSDRFRDEQYF
TRBV18	.	TRBD1	TRBJ1-2	TGTGCCAGCTCCCGGGACAGGGGGCCTACCTTC	CASSRDRGPTF
TRBV5-1	.	TRBD1	TRBJ1-2	TGCGCCAGCAGCGTAGGGACAGGGCACAACTATGACTACACCTTC	CASSVGTGHNYDYTF
TRBV11-2	many	TRBD1	TRBJ2-3	TGTGCCAGCAGCTACACAGGGGGCACAGATACGCAGTATTTT	CASSYTGGTDTQYF